The T cell receptor (beta chain) described here comes from a study of PD-1 blockade in classical Hodgkin lymphoma. The CDR3 loop spans 15 amino acids. The V gene end was trimmed by 1 base and the J gene end by 5 bases; junction bases not matched to a gene: 8. CDR1 and CDR2 from the germline V gene are SGHTA and FQGNSA. Described time point: cycle 4 day 1 (C4D1), after around six weeks of nivolumab. There was relapse after autologous stem cell transplantation in every patient, and there was variation in brentuximab vedotin exposure. Complete response, partial response or progressive disease was each patient's best response. Comment on this clone: The target antigen is unknown.

Study results and limitations: There remain no defined causes for the repertoire differences, which possibly reflect disease activity or prior therapy. Similar baseline diversity was found in complete responders and newly diagnosed patients. TCR diversity rose significantly by C4D1 in CD4+ but not CD8+ cells.

Produced via immunoSEQ multiplex PCR; TCRdb's table is partial and in-frame only. The sample gives approximately 20,000 clones, over 60% of which show up once; around 40% is in the top ten. The V call is TRBV7-2, the J call TRBJ2-7; 7 nucleotides align to TRBD1. The starting material was peripheral blood mononuclear cells (PBMCs), obtained before the fourth cycle of nivolumab. This TCR was sampled from a human donor with classical Hodgkin lymphoma. CDR3 amino acids: CASSLGQGGWNEQYF. CDR3 nucleotide sequence: TGTGCCAGCAGCTTAGGACAGGGTGGCTGGAACGAGCAGTACTTC.